Presented here are 14 T cell receptor beta chains from one specimen sequenced in a study of blood T cell repertoires in COVID-19. Generated by immunoSEQ multiplex PCR, the TCRdb table keeps only in-frame clones and is missing some. The table records some 220,000 clones, roughly 85% of them present only once. Sequencing was carried out using peripheral blood. The receptors were sampled from a woman aged 70-85 years with COVID-19, enrolled during active disease.

This clone has only a few counts. This chain connects TRBV9 to TRBJ1-5, with 12 bases fitting TRBD1. V shed 3 bases and J 6 bases; nucleotides not matched to a gene: 7. The CDR3 has 16 amino acids. The germline gives CDR1 SGDLS, CDR2 YYNGEE. This CDR3 is CASSARDRGHFQPQHF. The CDR3 coding sequence is TGTGCCAGCAGCGCCCGGGACAGGGGGCATTTTCAGCCCCAGCATTTT.

The V gene is TRBV7-9, the J gene TRBJ2-7, with a tentative D call TRBD1 (5 bases). V was shortened by 1 base and J by 3 bases, with 10 bases between the two germline ends. The CDR3 extends over 14 amino acids. Germline values: CDR1 SEHNR, CDR2 FQNEAQ (reference sequence). The CDR3 loop is CASSLVGDFYEQYF. For the CDR3, the DNA is TGTGCCAGCAGCTTAGTAGGGGATTTCTACGAGCAGTACTTC. Drawing the rest from reference TRBV7-9 and TRBJ2-7, the complete variable domain is DTGVSQNPRHKITKRGQNVTFRCDPISEHNRLYWYRQTLGQGPEFLTYFQNEAQLEKSRLLSDRFSAERPKGSFSTLEIQRTEQGDSAMYLCASSLVGDFYEQYFGPGTRLTVT.

The chain is built from TRBV30 and TRBJ1-6; a possible D gene is TRBD1 (5 bases). Germline V gives CDR1 GTSNPN, CDR2 SVGIG (reference sequence). The CDR3 extends over 15 amino acids. Deletions cut 0 bases from V and 8 bases from J, with 14 bases between. The CDR3 DNA follows: TGTGCCTGGAGTGTAAGGGGCGCGGTCGATTCACCCCTCCACTTT. Amino acid sequence: CAWSVRGAVDSPLHF. The whole variable domain, filled in from reference TRBV30 and TRBJ1-6, reads SQTIHQWPATLVQPVGSPLSLECTVEGTSNPNLYWYRQAAGRGLQLLFYSVGIGQISSEVPQNLSASRPQDRQFILSSKKLLLSDSGFYLCAWSVRGAVDSPLHFGNGTRLTVT.

This chain connects TRBV7-6 to TRBJ2-1; maybe TRBD2 (5 bases). Trimming removed 0 bases from V and 5 bases from J, with 14 bases in between. Germline lookup yields CDR1 SGHVS and CDR2 FNYEAQ. This CDR3 spans 16 amino acids. CDR3 bases: TGTGCCAGCAGCTTAGCGACGGTTTCGGGGAACAATGAGCAGTTCTTC. This encodes CASSLATVSGNNEQFF.

The chain carries TRBV20-1 and TRBJ2-1, with 10 positions matching TRBD2. The CDR3 has 17 residues. Trimming took 3 bases from V and 0 from J; bases not matched to a gene: 8. Germline CDR1 and CDR2: DFQATT and SNEGSKA (reference sequence). CDR3 DNA: TGCAGTGCTAGTCCTAGCGGGGGTATTAGCTCCTACAATGAGCAGTTCTTC. This translates into CSASPSGGISSYNEQFF.

J is TRBJ1-5 and V is TRBV6-2 or TRBV6-3, with 8 bases fitting TRBD1. This CDR3 comprises 14 residues. The germline gives CDR1 MNHEY, CDR2 SVGEGT. The V segment lost 6 bases and the J segment 6 bases; nucleotides outside the gene matches: 7. The DNA for the CDR3 is TGTGCCAGCAGCCGAGGACAGGGCATTCAGCCCCAGCATTTT. This translates into CASSRGQGIQPQHF.

In its sample, this clone was seen a few times. The chain couples TRBV6-2 or TRBV6-3 to TRBJ2-3; D remains unclear. Trimming removed 5 bases from V and 4 bases from J, with 7 bases in between. Germline values: CDR1 MNHEY, CDR2 SVGEGT. This CDR3 spans 12 amino acids. In DNA form, the CDR3 reads TGTGCCAGCAGTAATAGAGCAGATACGCAGTATTTT. Protein sequence: CASSNRADTQYF.

This rearrangement joins TRBV25-1 to TRBJ2-5; 10 bases match TRBD1. With 5 bases clipped from V and 5 bases from J, the junction kept 5 bases outside the gene matches. Germline values: CDR1 MGHDK, CDR2 SYGVNS. The CDR3 consists of 14 residues. CDR3 nucleotides: TGTGCCAGCAGTTTCGGACAGGGGGTGGAGACCCAGTACTTC. Encoded protein: CASSFGQGVETQYF.

V is TRBV7-4 and J is TRBJ1-1; D perhaps matches TRBD1 (5 bases). The CDR3 contains 16 residues. The ends were cut back, 7 bases at V and 0 bases at J, with 18 bases in the middle. Per germline, CDR1 SGHVT and CDR2 SQSDAQ. CDR3 residues: CASTPTDRGVNTEAFF. In DNA form, the CDR3 reads TGTGCCAGCACCCCGACTGACCGGGGGGTGAACACTGAAGCTTTCTTT.

Worth noting for this clone: Distinct nucleotide sequences in the sample also encode this CDR3. The V gene is TRBV5-4, the J gene TRBJ1-5; weak D call: TRBD1 (6 bases). The V end lost 0 bases, the J end lost 2 bases, and 6 bases lay between the germline ends. This CDR3 is built from 14 residues. CDR1 and CDR2 from the germline V gene are SGHNT and YYREEE (reference sequence). CDR3 bases: TGTGCCAGCAGCTTGGACAGGGGCAATCAGCCCCAGCATTTT. Translated, it gives CASSLDRGNQPQHF.

The CDR3 DNA is TGTGCCAGCAGTGAAACCTTGGCGGATAATTCAAAGACCCAGTACTTC. This encodes CASSETLADNSKTQYF. The chain couples TRBV2 to TRBJ2-5; D is unresolved. Germline assignment: CDR1 SNHLY and CDR2 FYNNEI. V shed 2 bases and J shed 6 bases, with 19 bases lying between them. The CDR3 is made up of 16 amino acids.

For this clone: The same CDR3 also results from other DNA sequences found in this sample. J is TRBJ2-7 and V is TRBV7-8; possibly TRBD1 for D (5 bases). Germline CDR1 and CDR2: SGHVS and FQNEAQ. Trimming stripped 5 bases from V and 1 base from J, with 12 bases between. There are 14 residues in the CDR3. CDR3 in amino acids: CASSNRFSSYEQYF. The CDR3, as DNA: TGTGCCAGCAGCAACAGGTTCAGTTCCTACGAGCAGTACTTC.

This clone was seen just once. Here the CDR3 reads CASSIARFERGNNEQFF. DNA of the CDR3: TGTGCCAGTAGTATAGCACGTTTCGAGCGGGGAAACAATGAGCAGTTCTTC. The V gene is TRBV19, the J gene TRBJ2-1, with TRBD2 identical over 7 bases. With 1 base clipped from V and 5 bases from J, the junction kept 11 bases outside the gene matches. The CDR3 contains 17 residues. Germline CDR1 LNHDA, CDR2 SQIVND (reference sequence). Full variable domain (missing parts from reference TRBV19 and TRBJ2-1): DGGITQSPKYLFRKEGQNVTLSCEQNLNHDAMYWYRQDPGQGLRLIYYSQIVNDFQKGDIAEGYSVSREKKESFPLTVTSAQKNPTAFYLCASSIARFERGNNEQFFGPGTRLTVL.

The chain uses TRBV7-9 and TRBJ2-5, with 7 nucleotides matching TRBD2. Germline V gene lookup returns CDR1 SEHNR and CDR2 FQNEAQ (reference sequence). V was pared by 4 bases and J by 2 bases, with 7 bases of the junction left unmatched. The CDR3 runs 15 residues. The CDR3 region has the DNA TGTGCCAGCAGCTCGGGCCCGGGACTACAAGAGACCCAGTACTTC. This gives the protein CASSSGPGLQETQYF.